Following are 27 T cell receptor beta chains from one sample sequenced in a study of blood T cell repertoires in COVID-19. Method: immunoSEQ multiplex PCR; TCRdb's copy keeps in-frame clones and lacks some. This sample yields 59,000 or so clones, of which under 90% are seen a single time; 25% to 35% belongs to the top ten. Sequencing was done on a sample of peripheral blood. These receptors came from a woman of 80 years or more with active or convalescent COVID-19.

The count of this clone is one. V and J are TRBV3-1 (or the pseudogene TRBV3-2) and TRBJ2-1; 11 nucleotides match TRBD2. Trimming removed 0 bases from V and 9 bases from J; junction bases left unmatched: 7. Germline CDR1 LGHDT, CDR2 YNNKEL (reference sequence). This CDR3 spans 16 amino acids. DNA of the CDR3: TGTGCCAGCAGCCAAGACCTACTAGCGGGGGCCCGTGAGCAGTTCTTC. It is translated as CASSQDLLAGAREQFF.

The V and J genes are TRBV5-4 and TRBJ2-5; TRBD1 matches at 10 bases. Germline V gene lookup returns CDR1 SGHNT and CDR2 YYREEE (reference sequence). After removal of 3 bases from V and 5 bases from J, the junction contained 4 bases not matched to a gene. The CDR3 loop spans 14 amino acids. CDR3 region: CASSWGTGAETQYF. DNA of the CDR3: TGTGCCAGCAGCTGGGGGACAGGGGCGGAGACCCAGTACTTC.

This chain uses TRBV7-9 with TRBJ2-2; TRBD1 is a possible D gene (6 bases). The CDR3 is 12 residues long. Germline lookup yields CDR1 SEHNR and CDR2 FQNEAQ (reference sequence). The ends were cut back, 11 bases at V and 5 bases at J, with 12 bases in the middle. The CDR3 coding sequence is TGTGCCTCCCGTACAGGGACCGGGGAGCTGTTTTTT. Protein: CASRTGTGELFF.

V usage is TRBV19 and J usage is TRBJ2-6; TRBD1 matches at 9 bases. In germline, CDR1 is LNHDA, CDR2 SQIVND (reference sequence). The CDR3 has 18 residues. V lost 9 bases, J lost 1 base, and 13 bases stayed unmatched. CDR3 in DNA: TGTGCCAGCCTGTTGTTGGGACAGGGACAGTCTGGGGCCAACGTCCTGACTTTC. This gives the protein CASLLLGQGQSGANVLTF.

CDR3 loop: CASSVDGASYEQYF. DNA for the CDR3: TGTGCCAGCAGCGTAGATGGGGCCTCCTACGAGCAGTACTTC. The J gene is TRBJ2-7, the V gene TRBV9; a weak D match, TRBD1 (5 bases). The CDR3 runs 14 residues. V was cut by 0 bases and J by 0 bases, with 7 bases left in between. Per the germline V gene, CDR1 is SGDLS and CDR2 is YYNGEE.

This chain connects TRBV18 to TRBJ1-5; no clear D gene. Germline V gene data show CDR1 as KGHSH and CDR2 as LQKENI. The CDR3 is 14 residues long. V was shortened by 4 bases and J by 5 bases, with 12 bases between the two germline ends. The CDR3 reads CASSLMAVDQPQHF. In DNA form, the CDR3 reads TGTGCCAGCTCACTAATGGCTGTGGATCAGCCCCAGCATTTT.

J is TRBJ2-1 and V is TRBV14; D might be TRBD1 (5 bases). Germline CDR1 and CDR2: SGHDN and FVKESK. The CDR3 has 15 residues. Trimming took 1 base from V and 6 from J, leaving 13 bases between them. The CDR3 reads CASSQGGRVINEQFF. The CDR3 nucleotides read TGTGCCAGCAGCCAAGGAGGCAGGGTGATCAATGAGCAGTTCTTC.

The chain employs TRBV5-3 and TRBJ1-2; 8 nucleotides match TRBD1. TRBV5-3 is an ORF for which the function is uncertain. V was clipped by 0 bases and J by 3 bases; unmatched bases: 4. The CDR3 is made up of 15 amino acids. CDR3 DNA sequence: TGTGCCAGAAGCTTGGAGGGACAGGCGGACTATGGCTACACCTTC. It encodes CARSLEGQADYGYTF.

This clone appeared a few times. The rearrangement links TRBV28 to TRBJ2-1; 7 bases fit TRBD1. This CDR3 is 14 amino acids long. V shed 6 bases and J 0 bases; nucleotides not matched to a gene: 2. CDR1 and CDR2 (germline): MDHEN, SYDVKM. The CDR3 here is CASSTGASYNEQFF. In DNA, the CDR3 is TGTGCCAGCAGCACAGGGGCCTCCTACAATGAGCAGTTCTTC.

The chain uses TRBV10-2 and TRBJ1-2, with a tentative D call TRBD1 (5 bases). Deletions cut 9 bases from V and 4 bases from J, with 9 bases between. The CDR3 runs to 11 residues. In germline, CDR1 is WSHSY, CDR2 SAAADI. The CDR3 bases are TGCGCCAGTACAGGCCGCTATGGCTACACCTTC. Translation gives CASTGRYGYTF.

This clone was seen just once. This chain uses TRBV10-1 with TRBJ2-3; TRBD2 might be the D (6 bases). The CDR3 covers 15 residues. The V gene's germline CDR1 is WNHNN and CDR2 SYGVQD (reference sequence). Deletions cut 0 bases from V and 2 bases from J, with 9 bases between. The CDR3: CASSESRGPTDTQYF. CDR3 bases: TGCGCCAGCAGTGAGTCGCGGGGACCCACAGATACGCAGTATTTT.

This chain's CDR3 is CATSRDLSATNYGYTF. The CDR3 region has the DNA TGTGCCACCAGCAGAGATCTTAGCGCCACGAACTATGGCTACACCTTC. The V and J genes are TRBV15 and TRBJ1-2; D not certain. The V gene lost 0 bases and the J gene lost 2 bases, with 13 bases spanning the gap. Germline CDR1 LNHNV, CDR2 YYDKDF (reference sequence). The CDR3 runs 16 residues.

The gene calls are TRBV6-2 or TRBV6-3 and TRBJ2-7; no clear D gene. The V gene's germline CDR1 is MNHEY and CDR2 SVGEGT. This CDR3 contains 13 residues. Deletions cut 6 bases from V and 2 bases from J, with 11 bases between. The CDR3 region has the DNA TGTGCCAGCAGCTCCTTAGAGACCTACGAGCAGTACTTC. As protein: CASSSLETYEQYF.

This chain links TRBV7-6 with TRBJ1-1, with a weak D call TRBD1 (5 bases). Trimming left V 7 bases short and J 3 bases short, with 27 bases between. The CDR3 is 18 residues long. Germline CDR1 is SGHVS and CDR2 is FNYEAQ. The CDR3 sequence: CASILSSRWGERDTEAFF. In nucleotides, the CDR3 is TGTGCCAGCATCCTTTCTTCCCGGTGGGGGGAGCGGGACACTGAAGCTTTCTTT. Supplemented by reference TRBV7-6 and TRBJ1-1, the full variable domain reads GAGVSQSPRYKVTKRGQDVALRCDPISGHVSLYWYRQALGQGPEFLTYFNYEAQQDKSGLPNDRFSAERPEGSISTLTIQRTEQRDSAMYRCASILSSRWGERDTEAFFGQGTRLTVV.

This chain joins TRBV19 and TRBJ1-5, with 9 bases lining up with TRBD1. The length of the CDR3 is 15 residues. From germline, CDR1 is LNHDA and CDR2 SQIVND (reference sequence). The V gene end was trimmed by 3 bases and the J gene end by 3 bases; junction bases not matched to a gene: 3. This CDR3 is CASSMGTGSNQPQHF. DNA of the CDR3: TGTGCCAGTAGTATGGGGACAGGGTCCAATCAGCCCCAGCATTTT.

There are a few counts of this clone. This chain uses TRBV2 with TRBJ1-6; 7 positions match TRBD1. Germline CDR1 SNHLY, CDR2 FYNNEI. With V trimmed by 6 bases and J by 10 bases, 12 bases remained unmatched. The length of the CDR3 is 15 residues. This chain's CDR3 is CASREGQWGTSPLHF. The CDR3 DNA reads as TGTGCCAGCAGGGAGGGACAGTGGGGGACATCACCCCTCCACTTT.

There are a few counts of this clone. The chain links TRBV19 to TRBJ1-1; no reliable D call. Germline CDR1 reads LNHDA; CDR2 reads SQIVND (reference sequence). Trimming pared 5 bases from V and 1 base from J, leaving 14 bases between. The CDR3 has 15 residues. The CDR3 nucleotides are TGTGCCAGTAGTCCCACCCAGCGTTGGAACACTGAAGCTTTCTTT. Encoded protein: CASSPTQRWNTEAFF.

The chain carries TRBV5-4 and TRBJ2-1; TRBD2 matches at 9 bases. The germline gives CDR1 SGHNT, CDR2 YYREEE (reference sequence). Germline trimming cut 2 bases from V and 7 bases from J; bases unmatched to any gene: 10. The CDR3 covers 16 residues. The CDR3 sequence: CASSFERGVIGNEQFF. DNA of the CDR3: TGTGCCAGCAGCTTTGAGCGGGGGGTGATTGGAAATGAGCAGTTCTTC.

The chain recombines TRBV2 with TRBJ2-7; 7 nucleotides line up with TRBD1. Trimming removed 7 bases from V and 1 base from J; junction bases left unmatched: 10. Germline assignment: CDR1 SNHLY and CDR2 FYNNEI. The length of the CDR3 is 15 residues. For the CDR3, the DNA is TGTGCCAGCATCCCCGGGCTGGGACAGTCCTACGAGCAGTACTTC. Translation gives CASIPGLGQSYEQYF.

The chain recombines TRBV10-2 with TRBJ2-2; 8 positions match TRBD1. Germline V lookup: CDR1 WSHSY, CDR2 SAAADI. The CDR3 consists of 14 residues. The trim removed 7 bases at V and 1 base at J, leaving 2 bases unmatched. In DNA, the CDR3 is TGCGCCAGCACTGGGACAGGGAACACCGGGGAGCTGTTTTTT. Its translation: CASTGTGNTGELFF.

CDR3 DNA sequence: TGTGCCAGCAGCCAAGAACGGGAGGACAGGGGCTACGAGCAGTACTTC. This translates into CASSQEREDRGYEQYF. The rearrangement links TRBV3-1 (or the pseudogene TRBV3-2) to TRBJ2-7, with 9 bases identical to TRBD1. CDR3 length: 16 amino acids. CDR1 and CDR2 from the germline V gene are LGHDT and YNNKEL (reference sequence). The trim removed 0 bases at V and 3 bases at J, leaving 6 bases unmatched.

The genes are TRBV6-2 or TRBV6-3 and TRBJ2-5; TRBD2 matches at 14 bases. This CDR3 spans 14 amino acids. CDR1 is MNHEY and CDR2 is SVGEGT in the germline V gene. The V gene end was trimmed by 5 bases and the J gene end by 8 bases; junction bases not matched to a gene: 4. CDR3 in amino acids: CASSPGLAGGTQYF. CDR3 in DNA: TGTGCCAGCAGTCCCGGACTAGCGGGGGGAACCCAGTACTTC.

The chain employs TRBV10-2 and TRBJ1-4, with no clear D. Trimming left V 3 bases short and J 13 bases short, with 9 bases between. The CDR3 contains 11 residues. CDR1 and CDR2 from the germline V gene are WSHSY and SAAADI. Here the CDR3 reads CASSEVGVLFF. The CDR3 DNA reads TGCGCCAGCAGTGAAGTGGGCGTACTGTTTTTT.

This chain connects TRBV4-3 to TRBJ1-1; 8 bases align to TRBD1. The CDR3 has 13 residues. Germline V lookup: CDR1 LGHNA, CDR2 YSLEER. The V gene end was trimmed by 8 bases and the J gene end by 3 bases; junction bases not matched to a gene: 5. CDR3 nucleotides: TGCGCCAGCTCCAGGACAGGGTACACTGAAGCTTTCTTT. This translates into CASSRTGYTEAFF.

The sample holds a few counts of this clone. CDR3: CASSTGSREAFF. In DNA form, the CDR3 reads TGTGCCAGCAGTACAGGGTCTCGGGAAGCTTTCTTT. The chain uses TRBV6-5 and TRBJ1-1, with D possibly matching TRBD1 (6 bases). The CDR3 spans 12 residues. The germline V and J ends were trimmed by 5 bases and 8 bases, with 12 bases remaining between them. Germline V gene data show CDR1 as MNHEY and CDR2 as SVGAGI.

The chain links TRBV10-3 to TRBJ1-2, with a weak D call TRBD1 (6 bases). This CDR3 is 14 amino acids long. V dropped 2 bases and J dropped 3 bases, with 10 bases sitting between them. Germline V CDR1 and CDR2: ENHRY, SYGVKD. The CDR3 loop is CAISEPGVDYGYTF. The DNA of the CDR3 is TGTGCCATCAGTGAGCCAGGGGTGGACTATGGCTACACCTTC.

This clone appeared a few times. The chain recombines TRBV10-3 with TRBJ1-1; a possible D gene is TRBD1 (5 bases). The CDR3 has 14 residues. Trimming shortened V by 3 bases and J by 3 bases, and 11 bases separated the two germline ends. Germline CDR1 and CDR2: ENHRY and SYGVKD. CDR3 sequence (DNA): TGTGCCATCAGTGAACCAGGGATGGACACTGAAGCTTTCTTT. It yields the protein CAISEPGMDTEAFF.